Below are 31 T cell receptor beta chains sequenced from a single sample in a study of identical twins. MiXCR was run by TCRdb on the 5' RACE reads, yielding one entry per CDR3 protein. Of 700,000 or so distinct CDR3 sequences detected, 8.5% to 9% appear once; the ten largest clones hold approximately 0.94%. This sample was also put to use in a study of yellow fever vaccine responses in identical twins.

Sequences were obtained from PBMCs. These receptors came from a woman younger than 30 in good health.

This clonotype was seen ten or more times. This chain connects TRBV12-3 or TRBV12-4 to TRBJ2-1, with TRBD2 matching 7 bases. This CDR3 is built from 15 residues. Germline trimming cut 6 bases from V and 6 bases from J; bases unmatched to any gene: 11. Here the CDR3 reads CASRTAGTKVNEQFF. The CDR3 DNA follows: TGTGCCAGCAGGACAGCCGGGACTAAGGTCAATGAGCAGTTCTTC.

CDR3 bases: TGTGCCATCAGTGACGCGGGACAGATCTCTGGGGCCAACGTCCTGACTTTC. Translation gives CAISDAGQISGANVLTF. V gene TRBV10-3 combines with J gene TRBJ2-6, with D maybe TRBD1 (7 bases). The germline gives CDR1 ENHRY, CDR2 SYGVKD. V was shortened by 3 bases and J by 0 bases, with 12 bases between the two germline ends. The CDR3 is made up of 17 amino acids.

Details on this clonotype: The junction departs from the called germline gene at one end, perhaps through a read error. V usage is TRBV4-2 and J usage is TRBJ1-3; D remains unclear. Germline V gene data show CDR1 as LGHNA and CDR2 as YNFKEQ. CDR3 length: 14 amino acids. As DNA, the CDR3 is TGTGCCATCAGCCCTGGGCAGATAGGAAACACCATATATTTT. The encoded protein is CAISPGQIGNTIYF.

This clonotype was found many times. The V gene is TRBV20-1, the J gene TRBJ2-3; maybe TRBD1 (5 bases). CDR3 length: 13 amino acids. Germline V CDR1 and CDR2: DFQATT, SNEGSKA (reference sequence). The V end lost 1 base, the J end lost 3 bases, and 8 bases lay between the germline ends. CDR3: CSARAPGTDTQYF. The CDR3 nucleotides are TGCAGTGCTAGAGCGCCAGGGACAGATACGCAGTATTTT.

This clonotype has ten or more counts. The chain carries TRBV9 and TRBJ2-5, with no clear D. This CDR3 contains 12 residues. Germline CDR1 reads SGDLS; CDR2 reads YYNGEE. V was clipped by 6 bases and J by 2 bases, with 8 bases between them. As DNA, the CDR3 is TGTGCCAGCAAAGAACAGCAAGAGACCCAGTACTTC. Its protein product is CASKEQQETQYF.

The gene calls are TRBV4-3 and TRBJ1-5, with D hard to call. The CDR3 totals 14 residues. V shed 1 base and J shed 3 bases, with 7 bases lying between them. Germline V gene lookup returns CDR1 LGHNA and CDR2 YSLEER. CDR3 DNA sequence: TGCGCCAGCAGCCAAGCCAGAGACAATCAGCCCCAGCATTTT. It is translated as CASSQARDNQPQHF.

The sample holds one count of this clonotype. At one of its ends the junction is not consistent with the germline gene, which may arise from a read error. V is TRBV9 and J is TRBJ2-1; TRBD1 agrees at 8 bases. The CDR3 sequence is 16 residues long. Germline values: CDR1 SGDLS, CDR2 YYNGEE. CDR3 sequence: CASSVNVAGGGNEQLF. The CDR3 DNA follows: TGTGCCAGCAGCGTAAACGTGGCAGGGGGCGGGAATGAGCAGCTCTTC.

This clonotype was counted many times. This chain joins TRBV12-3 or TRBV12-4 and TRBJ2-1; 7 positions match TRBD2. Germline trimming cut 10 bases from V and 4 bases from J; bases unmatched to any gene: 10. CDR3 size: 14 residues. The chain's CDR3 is CATAIQRGYNEQFF. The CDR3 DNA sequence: TGTGCCACCGCGATCCAGCGGGGATACAATGAGCAGTTCTTC.

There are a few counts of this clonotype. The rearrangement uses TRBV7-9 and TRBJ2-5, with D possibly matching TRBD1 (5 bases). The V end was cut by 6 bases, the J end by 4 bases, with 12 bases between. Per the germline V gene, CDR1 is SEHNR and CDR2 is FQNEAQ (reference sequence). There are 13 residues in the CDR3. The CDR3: CASSFTGLETQYF. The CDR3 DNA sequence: TGTGCCAGCAGTTTTACAGGTCTAGAGACCCAGTACTTC.

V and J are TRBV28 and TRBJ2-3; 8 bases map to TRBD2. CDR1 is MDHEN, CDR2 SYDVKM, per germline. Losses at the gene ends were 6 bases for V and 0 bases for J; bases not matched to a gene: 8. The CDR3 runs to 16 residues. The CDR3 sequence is CASRDGGGSSTDTQYF. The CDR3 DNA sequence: TGTGCCAGCAGAGACGGGGGGGGATCTAGCACAGATACGCAGTATTTT. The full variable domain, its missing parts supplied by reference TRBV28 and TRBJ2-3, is DVKVTQSSRYLVKRTGEKVFLECVQDMDHENMFWYRQDPGLGLRLIYFSYDVKMKEKGDIPEGYSVSREKKERFSLILESASTNQTSMYLCASRDGGGSSTDTQYFGPGTRLTVL.

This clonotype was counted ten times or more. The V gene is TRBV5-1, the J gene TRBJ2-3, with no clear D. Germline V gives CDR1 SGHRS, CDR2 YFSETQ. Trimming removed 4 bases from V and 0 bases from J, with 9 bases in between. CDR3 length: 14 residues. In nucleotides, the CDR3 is TGCGCCAGCAGCCCAAGACCTAGCACAGATACGCAGTATTTT. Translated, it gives CASSPRPSTDTQYF.

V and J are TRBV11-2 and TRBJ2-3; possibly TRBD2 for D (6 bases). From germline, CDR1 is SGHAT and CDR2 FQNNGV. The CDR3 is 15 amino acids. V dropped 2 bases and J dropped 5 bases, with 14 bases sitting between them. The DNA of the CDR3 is TGTGCCAGCAGCTTATGGGGGAGGCGGGAAGATACGCAGTATTTT. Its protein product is CASSLWGRREDTQYF.

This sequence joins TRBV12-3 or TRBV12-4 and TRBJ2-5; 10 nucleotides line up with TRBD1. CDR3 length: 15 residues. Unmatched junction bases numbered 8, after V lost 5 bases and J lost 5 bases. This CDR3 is CASSPPTGGLETQYF. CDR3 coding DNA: TGTGCCAGCAGTCCCCCGACAGGGGGCTTGGAGACCCAGTACTTC.

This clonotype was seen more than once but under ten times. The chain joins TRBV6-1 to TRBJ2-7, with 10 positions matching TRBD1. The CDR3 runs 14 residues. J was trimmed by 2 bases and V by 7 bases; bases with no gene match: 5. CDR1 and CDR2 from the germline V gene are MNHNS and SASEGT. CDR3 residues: CASTPGQGPYEQYF. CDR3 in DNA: TGTGCCAGCACCCCGGGACAGGGGCCCTACGAGCAGTACTTC.

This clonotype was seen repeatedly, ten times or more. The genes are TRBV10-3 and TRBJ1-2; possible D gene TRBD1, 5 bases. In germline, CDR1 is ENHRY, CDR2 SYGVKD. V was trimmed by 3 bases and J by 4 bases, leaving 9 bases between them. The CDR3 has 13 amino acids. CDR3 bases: TGTGCCATCAGTGATGGGGGACTCTATGGCTACACCTTC. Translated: CAISDGGLYGYTF.

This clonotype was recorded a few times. The CDR3 sequence: CASSEWQGGGELFF. The CDR3 region has the DNA TGTGCCAGCAGTGAATGGCAGGGGGGCGGGGAGCTGTTTTTT. The rearrangement joins TRBV2 to TRBJ2-2; perhaps TRBD1 as D (7 bases). The germline V gene has CDR1 SNHLY and CDR2 FYNNEI. This CDR3 has 14 amino acids. V was trimmed by 2 bases and J by 7 bases, leaving 11 bases between them.

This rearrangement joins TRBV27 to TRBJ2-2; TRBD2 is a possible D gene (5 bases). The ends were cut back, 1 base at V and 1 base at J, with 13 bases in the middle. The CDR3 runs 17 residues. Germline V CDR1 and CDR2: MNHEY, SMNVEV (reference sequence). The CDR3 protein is CASSLLGGRLNTGELFF. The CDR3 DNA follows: TGTGCCAGCAGTTTATTAGGAGGCCGGTTGAACACCGGGGAGCTGTTTTTT.

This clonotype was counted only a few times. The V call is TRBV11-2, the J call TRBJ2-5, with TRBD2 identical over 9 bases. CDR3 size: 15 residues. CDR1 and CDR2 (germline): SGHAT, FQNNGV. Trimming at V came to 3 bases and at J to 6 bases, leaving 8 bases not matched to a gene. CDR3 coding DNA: TGTGCCAGCAGCTTCGGCCAAGCGGGAGGACAGACCCAGTACTTC. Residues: CASSFGQAGGQTQYF. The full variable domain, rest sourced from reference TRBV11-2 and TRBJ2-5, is EAGVAQSPRYKIIEKRQSVAFWCNPISGHATLYWYQQILGQGPKLLIQFQNNGVVDDSQLPKDRFSAERLKGVDSTLKIQPAKLEDSAVYLCASSFGQAGGQTQYFGPGTRLLVL.

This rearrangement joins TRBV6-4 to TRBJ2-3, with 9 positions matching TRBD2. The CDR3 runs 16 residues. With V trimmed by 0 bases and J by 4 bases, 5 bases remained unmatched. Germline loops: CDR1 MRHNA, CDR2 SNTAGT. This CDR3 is CASSDSAGGAADTQYF. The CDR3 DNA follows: TGTGCCAGCAGTGACTCGGCGGGAGGGGCGGCAGATACGCAGTATTTT.

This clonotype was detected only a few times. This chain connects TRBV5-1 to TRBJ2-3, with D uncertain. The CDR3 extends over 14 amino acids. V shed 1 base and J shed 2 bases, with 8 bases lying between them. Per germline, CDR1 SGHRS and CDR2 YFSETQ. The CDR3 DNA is TGCGCCAGCAGCTTGATGCAGAACACAGATACGCAGTATTTT. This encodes CASSLMQNTDTQYF.

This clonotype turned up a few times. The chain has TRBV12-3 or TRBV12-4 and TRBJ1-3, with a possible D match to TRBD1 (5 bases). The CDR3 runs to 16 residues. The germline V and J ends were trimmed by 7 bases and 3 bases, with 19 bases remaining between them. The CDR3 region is CASTVGVAFSGNTIYF. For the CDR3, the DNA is TGTGCCAGCACCGTGGGGGTCGCCTTTAGTGGAAACACCATATATTTT.

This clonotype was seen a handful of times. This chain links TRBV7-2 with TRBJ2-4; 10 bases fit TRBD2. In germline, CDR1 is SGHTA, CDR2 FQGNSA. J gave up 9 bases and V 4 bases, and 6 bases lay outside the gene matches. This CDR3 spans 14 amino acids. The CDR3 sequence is CASSSSGSGGIQYF. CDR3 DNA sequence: TGTGCCAGCAGCTCTAGCGGGAGTGGGGGCATTCAGTACTTC.

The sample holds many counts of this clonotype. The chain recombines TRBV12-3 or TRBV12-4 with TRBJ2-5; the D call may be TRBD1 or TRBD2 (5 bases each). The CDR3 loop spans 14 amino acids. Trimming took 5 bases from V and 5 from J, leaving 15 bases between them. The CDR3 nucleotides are TGTGCCAGCAGTCCATCCCTAGCAGGGGAGACCCAGTACTTC. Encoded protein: CASSPSLAGETQYF.

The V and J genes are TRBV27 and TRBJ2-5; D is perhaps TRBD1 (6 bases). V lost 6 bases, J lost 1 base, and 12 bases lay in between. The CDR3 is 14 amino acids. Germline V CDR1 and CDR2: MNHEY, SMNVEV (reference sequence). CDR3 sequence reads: CASRLTGLQETQYF. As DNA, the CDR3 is TGTGCCAGCAGGCTGACAGGTCTCCAAGAGACCCAGTACTTC.

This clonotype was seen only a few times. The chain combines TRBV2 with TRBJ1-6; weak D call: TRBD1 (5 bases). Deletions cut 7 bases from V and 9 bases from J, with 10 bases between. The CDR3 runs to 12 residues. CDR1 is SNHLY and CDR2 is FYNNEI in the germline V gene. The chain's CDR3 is CASTMGTSPLHF. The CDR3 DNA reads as TGTGCCAGCACGATGGGGACTTCACCCCTCCACTTT.

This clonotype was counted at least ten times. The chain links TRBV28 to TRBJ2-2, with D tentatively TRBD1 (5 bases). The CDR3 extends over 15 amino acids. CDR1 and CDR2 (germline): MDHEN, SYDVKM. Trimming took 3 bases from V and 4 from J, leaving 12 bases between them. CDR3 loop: CASSFHSDSTGELFF. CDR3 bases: TGTGCCAGCAGTTTCCATTCCGACAGCACCGGGGAGCTGTTTTTT.

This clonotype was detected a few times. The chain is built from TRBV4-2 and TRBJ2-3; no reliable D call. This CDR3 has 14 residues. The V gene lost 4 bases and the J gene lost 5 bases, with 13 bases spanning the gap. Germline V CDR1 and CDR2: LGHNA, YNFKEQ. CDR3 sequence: CASSPPSEKDTQYF. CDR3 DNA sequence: TGTGCCAGCAGCCCACCTAGTGAGAAAGATACGCAGTATTTT.

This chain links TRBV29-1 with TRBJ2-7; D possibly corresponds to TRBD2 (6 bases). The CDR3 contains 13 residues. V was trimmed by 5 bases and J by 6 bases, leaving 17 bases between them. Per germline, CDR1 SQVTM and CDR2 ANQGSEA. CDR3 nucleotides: TGCAGCGTTCAGACGGGAGCTCTCGGCGAGCAGTACTTC. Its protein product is CSVQTGALGEQYF.

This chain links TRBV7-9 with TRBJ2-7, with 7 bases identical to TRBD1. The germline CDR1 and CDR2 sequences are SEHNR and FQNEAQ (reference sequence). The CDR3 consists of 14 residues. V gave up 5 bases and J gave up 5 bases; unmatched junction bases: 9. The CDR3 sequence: CASSPRQGSNEQYF. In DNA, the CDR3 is TGTGCCAGCAGCCCCAGACAGGGTTCCAACGAGCAGTACTTC.

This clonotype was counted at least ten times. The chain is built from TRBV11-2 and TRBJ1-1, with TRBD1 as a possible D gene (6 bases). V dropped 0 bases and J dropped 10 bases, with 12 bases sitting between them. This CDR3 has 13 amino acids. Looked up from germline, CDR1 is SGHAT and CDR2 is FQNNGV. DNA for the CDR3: TGTGCCAGCAGCTTAGATCCGCAGGGGCGAGCTTTCTTT. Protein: CASSLDPQGRAFF.

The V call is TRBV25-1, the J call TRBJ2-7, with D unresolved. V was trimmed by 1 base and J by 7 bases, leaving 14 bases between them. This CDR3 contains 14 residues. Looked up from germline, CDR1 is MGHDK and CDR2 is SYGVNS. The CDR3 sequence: CASSEFVGGGEQYF. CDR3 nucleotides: TGTGCCAGCAGTGAATTCGTGGGCGGTGGTGAGCAGTACTTC.